This is a list of T cell receptor beta chains from one sample in a study of T-cell memory formation after mild COVID-19. MiXCR was run by TCRdb on the 5' RACE reads, yielding one entry per CDR3 protein. Counted here are tens of thousands of distinct CDR3 sequences, roughly an eighth occurring once; the ten biggest clones make up approximately 26%. The specimen was PBMCs or a T cell subset sorted from them (not recorded which). The receptor set was obtained from an adult woman who had mild COVID-19 (a few samples of this study predate the infection). Cell type and time point are not known. The CDR3 runs from the conserved cysteine through the conserved F or W. A D gene is named only where the DNA matches it firmly. Size is stated for part of the rows, as once, few or many counts, or as a class when the clone is expanded.

V	size	D	J	CDR3	DNA
TRBV12-3/TRBV12-4	.	.	TRBJ2-7	CASSLSWVLEQYF	TGTGCCAGCAGTTTGTCTTGGGTCTTAGAGCAGTACTTC
TRBV11-2	.	.	TRBJ2-7	CASSLDTGSYEQYF	TGTGCCAGCAGCTTGGATACAGGTTCCTACGAGCAGTACTTC
TRBV20-1	.	TRBD1	TRBJ1-5	CSASEGASNQPQHF	TGCAGTGCTAGCGAGGGGGCCTCCAATCAGCCCCAGCATTTT
TRBV20-1	.	.	TRBJ2-1	CSATGDRENEQFF	TGCAGTGCTACAGGGGACCGCGAAAATGAGCAGTTCTTC
TRBV12-3/TRBV12-4	.	TRBD2	TRBJ2-5	CASSTLGLAKETQYF	TGTGCCAGCAGTACGCTAGGACTAGCGAAAGAGACCCAGTACTTC
TRBV6-5	few	.	TRBJ1-1	CASSYHGENTEAFF	TGTGCCAGCAGTTACCATGGGGAGAACACTGAAGCTTTCTTT
TRBV29-1	.	.	TRBJ2-7	CSGGSNSYEQYF	TGCAGCGGAGGGTCTAACTCCTACGAGCAGTACTTC
TRBV29-1	.	TRBD2	TRBJ2-7	CSVEDHDGVAGGFPSYEQYF	TGCAGCGTTGAAGATCACGATGGGGTAGCGGGGGGCTTTCCCTCCTACGAGCAGTACTTC
TRBV6-2/TRBV6-3	.	TRBD1	TRBJ2-7	CASSLRATGTDYEQYF	TGTGCCAGCAGTCTACGGGCTACAGGGACAGACTACGAGCAGTACTTC
TRBV12-3/TRBV12-4	.	.	TRBJ1-1	CASSLGGARGYGTEAFF	TGTGCCAGCAGTTTAGGAGGGGCCAGGGGATACGGCACTGAAGCTTTCTTT
TRBV7-2	few	.	TRBJ2-3	CASSQLRGPSTDTQYF	TGTGCCAGCAGCCAACTCAGGGGACCCAGCACAGATACGCAGTATTTT
TRBV7-2	.	TRBD2	TRBJ2-3	CASSDRTSGGRTTDTQYF	TGTGCCAGCAGCGATAGGACTAGCGGGGGCAGGACCACAGATACGCAGTATTTT
TRBV5-1	.	.	TRBJ2-7	CASSGHRTGVAYEQYF	TGCGCCAGCAGCGGACACAGAACGGGGGTAGCTTACGAGCAGTACTTC
TRBV7-9	.	.	TRBJ2-7	CASSLSTVSYEQYF	TGTGCCAGCAGCTTATCGACAGTCTCCTACGAGCAGTACTTC
TRBV7-8	.	.	TRBJ1-6	CASSLTDNSPLHF	TGTGCCAGCAGCTTGACAGACAATTCACCCCTCCACTTT
TRBV6-4	many	TRBD2	TRBJ2-3	CASSERGATDTQYF	TGTGCCAGCAGTGAGCGGGGGGCCACAGATACGCAGTATTTT
TRBV29-1	.	TRBD1	TRBJ2-2	CSVDPGQGLAGELFF	TGCAGCGTTGACCCCGGACAGGGGTTGGCCGGGGAGCTGTTTTTT
TRBV14	.	TRBD1	TRBJ2-7	CASSPNRDRYFYEQYF	TGTGCCAGCAGCCCAAACCGGGACAGGTATTTCTACGAGCAGTACTTC
TRBV4-1	once	TRBD1	TRBJ2-3	CASSQVGRGLKTQYF	TGCGCCAGCAGCCAAGTTGGCAGGGGGCTAAAAACGCAGTATTTT
TRBV7-2	many	.	TRBJ2-2	CASSLDPGELFF	TGTGCCAGCAGCTTAGATCCCGGGGAGCTGTTTTTT
TRBV5-5	few	TRBD2	TRBJ2-3	CASSLEDGLEPDTQYF	TGTGCCAGCAGCTTGGAAGATGGACTAGAACCAGATACGCAGTATTTT
TRBV6-5	many	TRBD1	TRBJ1-2	CASRITGDYGYTF	TGTGCCAGCAGAATAACAGGGGACTATGGCTACACCTTC
TRBV11-2	few	.	TRBJ1-1	CASSILQNLNTEAFF	TGTGCCAGCAGCATTCTTCAGAACCTAAACACTGAAGCTTTCTTT
TRBV4-2	few	.	TRBJ2-2	CASSQDRWQTNTGELFF	TGTGCCAGCAGCCAAGATAGGTGGCAGACGAACACCGGGGAGCTGTTTTTT
TRBV7-7	.	.	TRBJ2-5	CASSLDPGSQETQYF	TGTGCTAGCAGCCTGGATCCCGGTTCCCAAGAGACCCAGTACTTC
TRBV6-5	many	TRBD1	TRBJ2-7	CASSNFRQGVSEQYF	TGTGCCAGCTCCAACTTCCGACAGGGGGTCAGCGAGCAGTACTTC
TRBV5-1	few	.	TRBJ1-2	CAGSTEPFLNYGYTF	TGCGCCGGGTCGACTGAGCCTTTTCTTAACTATGGCTACACCTTC
TRBV6-2/TRBV6-3	many	TRBD1	TRBJ2-1	CASTKTGSPYNEQFF	TGTGCCAGCACCAAGACAGGGAGTCCCTACAATGAGCAGTTCTTC
TRBV12-3/TRBV12-4	many	.	TRBJ2-5	CASSFYQGEETQYF	TGTGCCAGCAGTTTCTACCAGGGAGAAGAGACCCAGTACTTC
TRBV4-1	few	.	TRBJ2-7	CASSQSPADSYEQYF	TGCGCCAGCAGCCAAAGCCCAGCGGACTCCTACGAGCAGTACTTC
TRBV7-6	.	TRBD1	TRBJ2-7	CASSPGQGVYSTYEQYF	TGTGCCAGCAGCCCAGGACAGGGGGTGTATTCGACCTACGAGCAGTACTTC